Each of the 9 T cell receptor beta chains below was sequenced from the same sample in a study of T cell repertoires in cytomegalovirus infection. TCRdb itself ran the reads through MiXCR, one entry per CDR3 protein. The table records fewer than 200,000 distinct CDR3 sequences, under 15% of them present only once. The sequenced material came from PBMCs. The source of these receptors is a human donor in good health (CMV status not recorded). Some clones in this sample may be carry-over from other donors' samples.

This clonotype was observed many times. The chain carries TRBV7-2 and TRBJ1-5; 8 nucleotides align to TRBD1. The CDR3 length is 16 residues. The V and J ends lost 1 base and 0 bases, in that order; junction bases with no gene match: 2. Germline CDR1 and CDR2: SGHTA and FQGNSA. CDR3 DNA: TGTGCCAGCAGCTTAGGACAGGGGTTTAGCAATCAGCCCCAGCATTTT. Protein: CASSLGQGFSNQPQHF. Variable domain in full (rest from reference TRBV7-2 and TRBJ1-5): GAGVSQSPSNKVTEKGKDVELRCDPISGHTALYWYRQSLGQGLEFLIYFQGNSAPDKSGLPSDRFSAERTGGSVSTLTIQRTQQEDSAVYLCASSLGQGFSNQPQHFGDGTRLSIL.

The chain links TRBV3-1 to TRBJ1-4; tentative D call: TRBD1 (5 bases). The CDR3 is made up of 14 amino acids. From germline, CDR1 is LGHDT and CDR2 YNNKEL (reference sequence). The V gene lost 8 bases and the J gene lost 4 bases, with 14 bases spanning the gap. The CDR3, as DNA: TGTGCCAGCCACTCCGGGGGAGGTAATGAAAAACTGTTTTTT. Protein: CASHSGGGNEKLFF. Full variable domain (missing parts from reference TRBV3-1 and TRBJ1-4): DTAVSQTPKYLVTQMGNDKSIKCEQNLGHDTMYWYKQDSKKFLKIMFSYNNKELIINETVPNRFSPKSPDKAHLNLHINSLELGDSAVYFCASHSGGGNEKLFFGSGTQLSVL.

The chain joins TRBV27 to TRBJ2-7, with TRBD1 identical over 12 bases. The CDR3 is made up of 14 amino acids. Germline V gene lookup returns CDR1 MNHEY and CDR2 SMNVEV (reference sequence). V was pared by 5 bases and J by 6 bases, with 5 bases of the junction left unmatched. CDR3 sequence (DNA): TGTGCCAGCAGTGCCCGGGACAGGGGGCCCGAGCAGTACTTC. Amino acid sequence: CASSARDRGPEQYF.

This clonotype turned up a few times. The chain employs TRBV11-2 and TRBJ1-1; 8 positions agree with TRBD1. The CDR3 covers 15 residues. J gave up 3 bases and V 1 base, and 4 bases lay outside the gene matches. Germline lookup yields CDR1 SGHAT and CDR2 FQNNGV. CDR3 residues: CASSLAGGADTEAFF. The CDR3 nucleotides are TGTGCCAGCAGCTTAGCAGGGGGCGCGGACACTGAAGCTTTCTTT.

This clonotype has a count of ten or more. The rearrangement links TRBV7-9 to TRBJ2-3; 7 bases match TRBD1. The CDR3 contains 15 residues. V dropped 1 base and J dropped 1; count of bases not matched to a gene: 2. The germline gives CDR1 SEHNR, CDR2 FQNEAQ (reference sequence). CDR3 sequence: CASSLGQGGTDTQYF. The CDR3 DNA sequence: TGTGCCAGCAGCTTAGGTCAGGGGGGCACAGATACGCAGTATTTT.

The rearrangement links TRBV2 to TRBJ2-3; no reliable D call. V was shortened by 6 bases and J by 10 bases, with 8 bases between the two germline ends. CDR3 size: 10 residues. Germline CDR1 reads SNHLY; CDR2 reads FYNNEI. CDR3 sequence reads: CASRRDAQYF. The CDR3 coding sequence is TGTGCCAGCAGACGCGATGCGCAGTATTTT.

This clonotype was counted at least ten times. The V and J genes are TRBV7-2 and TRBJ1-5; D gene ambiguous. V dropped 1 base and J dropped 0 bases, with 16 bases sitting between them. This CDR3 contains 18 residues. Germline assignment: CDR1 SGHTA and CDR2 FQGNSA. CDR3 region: CASSLGGSASYSNQPQHF. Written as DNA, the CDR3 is TGTGCCAGCAGCTTAGGTGGTTCGGCATCTTATAGCAATCAGCCCCAGCATTTT.

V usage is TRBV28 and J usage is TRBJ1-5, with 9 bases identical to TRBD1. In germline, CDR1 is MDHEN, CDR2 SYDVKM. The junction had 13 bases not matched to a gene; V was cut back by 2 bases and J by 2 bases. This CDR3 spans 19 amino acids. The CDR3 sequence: CASSLLRDRVRFGNQPQHF. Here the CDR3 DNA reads TGTGCCAGCAGTTTACTCCGGGACAGGGTTCGGTTCGGCAATCAGCCCCAGCATTTT.

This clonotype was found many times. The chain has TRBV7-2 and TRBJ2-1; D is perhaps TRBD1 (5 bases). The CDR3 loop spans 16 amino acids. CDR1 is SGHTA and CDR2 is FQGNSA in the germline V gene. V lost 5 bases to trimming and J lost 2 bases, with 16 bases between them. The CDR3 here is CASSLGKGHPYNEQFF. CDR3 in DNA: TGTGCCAGCAGCCTTGGGAAGGGGCACCCCTACAATGAGCAGTTCTTC.